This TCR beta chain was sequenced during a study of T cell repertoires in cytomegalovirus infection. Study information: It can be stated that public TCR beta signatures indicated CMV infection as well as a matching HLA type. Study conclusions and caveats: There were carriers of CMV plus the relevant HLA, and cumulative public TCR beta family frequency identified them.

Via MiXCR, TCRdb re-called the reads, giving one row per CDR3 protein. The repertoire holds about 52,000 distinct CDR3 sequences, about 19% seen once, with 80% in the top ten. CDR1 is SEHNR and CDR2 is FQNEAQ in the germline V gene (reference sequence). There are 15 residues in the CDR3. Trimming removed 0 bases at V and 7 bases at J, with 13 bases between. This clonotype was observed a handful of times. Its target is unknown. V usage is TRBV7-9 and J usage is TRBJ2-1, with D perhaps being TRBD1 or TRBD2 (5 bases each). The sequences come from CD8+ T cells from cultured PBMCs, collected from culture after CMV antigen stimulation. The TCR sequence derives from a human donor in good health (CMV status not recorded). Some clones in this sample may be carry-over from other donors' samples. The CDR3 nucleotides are TGTGCCAGCAGCTTAGCCCGGGGCCCCTCGAATGAGCAGTTCTTC. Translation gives CASSLARGPSNEQFF. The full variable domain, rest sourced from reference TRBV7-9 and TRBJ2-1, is DTGVSQNPRHKITKRGQNVTFRCDPISEHNRLYWYRQTLGQGPEFLTYFQNEAQLEKSRLLSDRFSAERPKGSFSTLEIQRTEQGDSAMYLCASSLARGPSNEQFFGPGTRLTVL.